The clone carrying this TCR beta chain was seen only a few times. Its antigen remains unknown. This CDR3 contains 17 residues. The germline V gene encodes CDR1 SEHNR and CDR2 FQNEAQ (reference sequence). V was clipped by 2 bases and J by 5 bases, with 22 bases between them. Since all of the isolated RNA was reverse transcribed, expressed TCRB transcripts were what got sequenced. Method: immunoSEQ multiplex PCR; TCRdb's copy keeps in-frame clones and lacks some. Altogether 860,000 or so clones are present, roughly 15% being singletons, with the ten largest covering 0.02% to 0.025%. CD4+ naive, central memory, regulatory and stem cell-like memory cells were sorted via CD45RO/CCR7/CD25/CD127/CD95/CD27. This sample was taken from a study of beta chain features in type 1 diabetes. Study-level results: Shorter TCRB CDR3s, moderately but significantly so, marked every one of the four CD4+ subsets in Type 1 diabetes patients.

The sequencing sample was made of naive CD4+ T cells from blood. The clonotype comes from a woman younger than 30 in good health. The chain couples TRBV7-9 to TRBJ2-7; D unresolved. The CDR3 protein is CASSLPPIRPELDEQYF. In nucleotides, the CDR3 is TGTGCCAGCAGCTTACCTCCAATCCGCCCGGAACTCGACGAGCAGTACTTC.